This TCR beta chain appears in the sequencing data of a study of OX40 agonist ivuxolimab in advanced cancers. Study information: Patients were dosed with the agonistic anti-OX40 (CD134) antibody ivuxolimab. Ivuxolimab was delivered to patients intravenously every 2 weeks at doses spanning 0.01 to 10 mg/kg. Study-wide results and caveats: CD8+ T cells were the subset that, on average, had more expanded clones than CD4+. At 0.1 to 3.0 mg/kg, CD4+ and CD8+ blood T cells expanded clonally by week 6.

The germline V and J ends were trimmed by 3 bases and 6 bases, with 15 bases remaining between them. The germline CDR1 and CDR2 sequences are GTSNPN and SVGIG (reference sequence). The length of the CDR3 is 13 residues. Points on this clone: Its antigen is still unknown.

Clones were sequenced by immunoSEQ multiplex PCR, and TCRdb holds only the in-frame ones, with some missing. The sample records tens of thousands of clones, about 87% being singletons. The origin of this receptor is an adult with an advanced solid tumor such as melanoma, head and neck, liver or kidney cancer. Sequenced here: CD4+ or CD8+ T cells sorted from blood, sampled in a trial of the OX40 agonist ivuxolimab. The chain recombines TRBV30 with TRBJ2-7; D may be TRBD1 (6 bases). In DNA form, the CDR3 reads TGTGCCTGGAGAGGGGGTCTTCCCCGCGAGCAGTACTTC. Its translation is CAWRGGLPREQYF. Full variable domain (rest looked up from reference TRBV30 and TRBJ2-7): SQTIHQWPATLVQPVGSPLSLECTVEGTSNPNLYWYRQAAGRGLQLLFYSVGIGQISSEVPQNLSASRPQDRQFILSSKKLLLSDSGFYLCAWRGGLPREQYFGPGTRLTVT.